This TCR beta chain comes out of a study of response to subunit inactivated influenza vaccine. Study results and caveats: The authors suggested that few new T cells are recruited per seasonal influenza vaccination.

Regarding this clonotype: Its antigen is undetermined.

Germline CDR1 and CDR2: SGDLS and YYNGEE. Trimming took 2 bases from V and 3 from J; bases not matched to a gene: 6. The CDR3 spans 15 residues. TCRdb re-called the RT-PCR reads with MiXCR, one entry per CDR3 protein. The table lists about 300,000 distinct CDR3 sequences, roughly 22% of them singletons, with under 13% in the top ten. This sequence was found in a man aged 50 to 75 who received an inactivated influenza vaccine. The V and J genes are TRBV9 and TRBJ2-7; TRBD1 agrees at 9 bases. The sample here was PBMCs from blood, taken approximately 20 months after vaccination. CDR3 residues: CASSVSGTGIYEQYF. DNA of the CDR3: TGTGCCAGCAGCGTTTCCGGGACAGGGATCTACGAGCAGTACTTC. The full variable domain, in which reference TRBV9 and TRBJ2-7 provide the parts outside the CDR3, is DSGVTQTPKHLITATGQRVTLRCSPRSGDLSVYWYQQSLDQGLQFLIQYYNGEERAKGNILERFSAQQFPDLHSELNLSSLELGDSALYFCASSVSGTGIYEQYFGPGTRLTVT.